Listed below are T cell receptor beta chains from one sample, sequenced in a study of blood T cell repertoires in COVID-19. The table came from immunoSEQ multiplex PCR; TCRdb's copy has only in-frame clones and leaves some out. This table holds more than 300,000 clones, roughly 90% found once. What was sequenced was peripheral blood. The receptors derive from a man aged 18 to 35 who had recovered from COVID-19. Both conserved end residues are part of each CDR3. Each record gives: clone size, J gene, D gene, V gene, CDR3 protein, CDR3 DNA. The D gene is left open where the match is weak. Clone size is given for some rows only: seen once, a few or many times, or a class if the clone is expanded.

abundance: -
j_gene: TRBJ2-7
d_gene: TRBD2
v_gene: TRBV6-2/TRBV6-3
CDR3aa: CASSYRLSGGEQYF
CDR3nt: TGTGCCAGCAGTTACCGCCTTAGCGGGGGCGAGCAGTACTTC

abundance: -
j_gene: TRBJ1-2
d_gene: -
v_gene: TRBV4-3
CDR3aa: CASSQGVQGQLGGYTF
CDR3nt: TGCGCCAGCAGCCAAGGGGTTCAGGGGCAACTGGGTGGCTACACCTTC

abundance: -
j_gene: TRBJ1-2
d_gene: -
v_gene: TRBV7-8
CDR3aa: CASSLVKGGYGYTF
CDR3nt: TGTGCCAGCAGCTTAGTGAAGGGGGGGTATGGCTACACCTTC

abundance: -
j_gene: TRBJ1-1
d_gene: -
v_gene: TRBV12-3/TRBV12-4
CDR3aa: CASSEQENTEAFF
CDR3nt: TGTGCCAGTTCGGAACAGGAAAACACTGAAGCTTTCTTT

abundance: few
j_gene: TRBJ1-2
d_gene: TRBD1
v_gene: TRBV28
CDR3aa: CASSSPGQGVINYGYTF
CDR3nt: TGTGCCAGCAGTTCTCCGGGACAGGGGGTGATTAACTATGGCTACACCTTC

abundance: -
j_gene: TRBJ1-2
d_gene: -
v_gene: TRBV12-3/TRBV12-4
CDR3aa: CASDSGNGYTF
CDR3nt: TGTGCCAGCGATAGCGGGAACGGCTACACCTTC

abundance: -
j_gene: TRBJ2-2
d_gene: TRBD1
v_gene: TRBV7-9
CDR3aa: CASSLGRGTGELFF
CDR3nt: TGTGCCAGCAGCTTAGGCAGGGGGACCGGGGAGCTGTTTTTT

abundance: -
j_gene: TRBJ2-7
d_gene: TRBD1
v_gene: TRBV7-9
CDR3aa: CASSPGDSGPGEQYF
CDR3nt: TGTGCCAGCAGCCCCGGGGACAGCGGTCCCGGGGAGCAGTACTTC

abundance: -
j_gene: TRBJ1-6
d_gene: TRBD1
v_gene: TRBV3-1/TRBV3-2
CDR3aa: CASSQDQGGPLHF
CDR3nt: TGTGCCAGCAGCCAAGATCAGGGGGGACCCCTCCACTTT

abundance: -
j_gene: TRBJ2-7
d_gene: -
v_gene: TRBV6-1
CDR3aa: CASSEQYTYEQYF
CDR3nt: TGTGCCAGCAGTGAACAGTACACCTACGAGCAGTACTTC

abundance: -
j_gene: TRBJ1-2
d_gene: -
v_gene: TRBV27
CDR3aa: CASRQGSGYTF
CDR3nt: TGTGCCAGCAGACAGGGATCAGGCTACACCTTC

abundance: -
j_gene: TRBJ2-5
d_gene: -
v_gene: TRBV5-1
CDR3aa: CASSLGGGPETQYF
CDR3nt: TGCGCCAGCAGCTTGGGGGGGGGCCCAGAGACCCAGTACTTC

abundance: -
j_gene: TRBJ2-1
d_gene: TRBD1
v_gene: TRBV29-1
CDR3aa: CSERQGNNEQFF
CDR3nt: TGCAGCGAGCGACAGGGTAACAATGAGCAGTTCTTC

abundance: once
j_gene: TRBJ2-7
d_gene: TRBD2
v_gene: TRBV15
CDR3aa: CATSRERTSGSYEQYF
CDR3nt: TGTGCCACCAGCAGAGAGAGAACTAGCGGGTCCTACGAGCAGTACTTC

abundance: -
j_gene: TRBJ1-1
d_gene: TRBD1
v_gene: TRBV7-9
CDR3aa: CASSLEGATEAFF
CDR3nt: TGTGCCAGCAGCTTAGAGGGGGCGACTGAAGCTTTCTTT

abundance: once
j_gene: TRBJ2-6
d_gene: TRBD1
v_gene: TRBV9
CDR3aa: CASTRIGQGASGANVLTF
CDR3nt: TGTGCCAGCACCCGAATTGGACAGGGCGCTTCTGGGGCCAACGTCCTGACTTTC

abundance: -
j_gene: TRBJ2-3
d_gene: TRBD2
v_gene: TRBV18
CDR3aa: CASSPTGGASGADTQYF
CDR3nt: TGTGCCAGCTCACCAACCGGGGGGGCATCTGGGGCAGATACGCAGTATTTT

abundance: -
j_gene: TRBJ2-7
d_gene: -
v_gene: TRBV29-1
CDR3aa: CSVLRQDLPYEQYF
CDR3nt: TGCAGCGTATTGAGACAGGATCTACCCTACGAGCAGTACTTC

abundance: few
j_gene: TRBJ2-1
d_gene: -
v_gene: TRBV3-1/TRBV3-2
CDR3aa: CASSQGQRSSYNEQFF
CDR3nt: TGTGCCAGCAGCCAAGGGCAGCGGAGCTCCTACAATGAGCAGTTCTTC

abundance: -
j_gene: TRBJ1-2
d_gene: -
v_gene: TRBV4-1
CDR3aa: CASSHAEPYGYTF
CDR3nt: TGCGCCAGCAGCCATGCGGAACCCTATGGCTACACCTTC

abundance: -
j_gene: TRBJ1-1
d_gene: -
v_gene: TRBV7-8
CDR3aa: CASSLGYRVEAFF
CDR3nt: TGTGCCAGCAGCTTAGGCTACAGGGTTGAAGCTTTCTTT

abundance: once
j_gene: TRBJ2-5
d_gene: TRBD2
v_gene: TRBV19
CDR3aa: CASSSKAGGYEETQYF
CDR3nt: TGTGCCAGTAGCTCGAAAGCGGGGGGCTACGAAGAGACCCAGTACTTC

abundance: -
j_gene: TRBJ1-4
d_gene: TRBD1
v_gene: TRBV7-9
CDR3aa: CASSRSQGAVNEKLFF
CDR3nt: TGTGCCAGCAGCCGAAGTCAGGGGGCGGTTAATGAAAAACTGTTTTTT

abundance: few
j_gene: TRBJ2-7
d_gene: -
v_gene: TRBV6-2/TRBV6-3
CDR3aa: CASSYPQGYHEQYF
CDR3nt: TGTGCCAGCAGTTACCCACAGGGTTACCACGAGCAGTACTTC

abundance: -
j_gene: TRBJ2-2
d_gene: TRBD1
v_gene: TRBV5-1
CDR3aa: CASSSPDRVAGELFF
CDR3nt: TGCGCCAGCAGCTCACCGGACAGGGTGGCCGGGGAGCTGTTTTTT

abundance: -
j_gene: TRBJ2-3
d_gene: -
v_gene: TRBV6-1
CDR3aa: CASSEAQDPGRDTQYF
CDR3nt: TGTGCCAGCAGTGAAGCCCAGGATCCTGGTAGGGATACGCAGTATTTT

abundance: -
j_gene: TRBJ1-5
d_gene: -
v_gene: TRBV19
CDR3aa: CASSMPVGGRGSDQPQHF
CDR3nt: TGTGCCAGTAGTATGCCGGTAGGCGGCAGGGGATCGGATCAGCCCCAGCATTTT

abundance: -
j_gene: TRBJ2-1
d_gene: TRBD2
v_gene: TRBV7-7
CDR3aa: CASSPRTSGGASEQFF
CDR3nt: TGTGCTAGCAGCCCTCGGACTAGCGGGGGGGCCAGTGAGCAGTTCTTC

abundance: -
j_gene: TRBJ2-3
d_gene: TRBD1
v_gene: TRBV5-3
CDR3aa: CARSLVQGGTDTQYF
CDR3nt: TGTGCCAGAAGCTTGGTACAGGGGGGCACAGATACGCAGTATTTT

abundance: -
j_gene: TRBJ2-7
d_gene: TRBD1
v_gene: TRBV24-1
CDR3aa: CATSDFPTRPGTGLGALDHEQYF
CDR3nt: TGTGCCACCAGTGATTTCCCAACCCGTCCCGGGACAGGGCTAGGGGCCCTCGATCACGAGCAGTACTTC

abundance: -
j_gene: TRBJ1-5
d_gene: TRBD1
v_gene: TRBV29-1
CDR3aa: CSVALTGQGDQPQHF
CDR3nt: TGCAGCGTTGCCCTAACGGGACAGGGTGATCAGCCCCAGCATTTT

abundance: few
j_gene: TRBJ1-6
d_gene: TRBD1
v_gene: TRBV7-9
CDR3aa: CASSPEGQSNSPLHF
CDR3nt: TGTGCCAGCAGCCCCGAGGGACAGTCAAATTCACCCCTCCACTTT

abundance: -
j_gene: TRBJ2-7
d_gene: -
v_gene: TRBV30
CDR3aa: CAWTKAWAGAEQYF
CDR3nt: TGTGCCTGGACCAAGGCATGGGCAGGGGCCGAGCAGTACTTC

abundance: -
j_gene: TRBJ1-1
d_gene: TRBD1
v_gene: TRBV9
CDR3aa: CASSARGTNTEAFF
CDR3nt: TGTGCCAGCAGCGCCAGGGGGACGAACACTGAAGCTTTCTTT

abundance: -
j_gene: TRBJ1-5
d_gene: -
v_gene: TRBV9
CDR3aa: CASSYGGAGQPQHF
CDR3nt: TGTGCCAGCAGCTATGGGGGGGCAGGTCAGCCCCAGCATTTT

abundance: -
j_gene: TRBJ1-2
d_gene: TRBD1
v_gene: TRBV30
CDR3aa: CAWSVNSPQGGYGYTF
CDR3nt: TGTGCCTGGAGTGTAAACAGTCCTCAGGGGGGCTATGGCTACACCTTC

abundance: -
j_gene: TRBJ2-7
d_gene: TRBD1
v_gene: TRBV2
CDR3aa: CASSKRTGAFYEQYF
CDR3nt: TGTGCCAGCAGTAAACGGACAGGGGCCTTCTACGAGCAGTACTTC

abundance: -
j_gene: TRBJ1-2
d_gene: TRBD1
v_gene: TRBV9
CDR3aa: CASSVAEGQGIVGYTF
CDR3nt: TGTGCCAGCAGCGTAGCTGAAGGACAGGGAATAGTAGGCTACACCTTC

abundance: -
j_gene: TRBJ1-1
d_gene: -
v_gene: TRBV13
CDR3aa: CASSLGRGTEAFF
CDR3nt: TGTGCCAGCAGCTTAGGTCGCGGGACTGAAGCTTTCTTT

abundance: -
j_gene: TRBJ1-2
d_gene: -
v_gene: TRBV25-1
CDR3aa: CASSVGGPLGYTF
CDR3nt: TGTGCCAGCAGTGTGGGGGGGCCCCTAGGCTACACCTTC

abundance: -
j_gene: TRBJ1-1
d_gene: TRBD1
v_gene: TRBV10-3
CDR3aa: CAIRQGSNTEAFF
CDR3nt: TGTGCCATTAGACAGGGCTCGAACACTGAAGCTTTCTTT

abundance: -
j_gene: TRBJ1-1
d_gene: -
v_gene: TRBV11-1
CDR3aa: CASSLVRGSRSEAFF
CDR3nt: TGTGCCAGCAGCTTAGTAAGAGGGAGTAGGTCTGAAGCTTTCTTT

abundance: -
j_gene: TRBJ2-2
d_gene: -
v_gene: TRBV9
CDR3aa: CASSVRGSGELFF
CDR3nt: TGTGCCAGCAGCGTAAGGGGTTCCGGGGAGCTGTTTTTT

abundance: once
j_gene: TRBJ2-5
d_gene: TRBD2
v_gene: TRBV7-2
CDR3aa: CASSRGLAGVGETQYF
CDR3nt: TGTGCCAGCAGCCGCGGACTAGCGGGAGTCGGAGAGACCCAGTACTTC

abundance: -
j_gene: TRBJ1-1
d_gene: -
v_gene: TRBV30
CDR3aa: CAWRFVGANTEAFF
CDR3nt: TGTGCCTGGAGATTTGTGGGGGCGAACACTGAAGCTTTCTTT

abundance: -
j_gene: TRBJ2-1
d_gene: TRBD2
v_gene: TRBV7-2
CDR3aa: CASIKGLAYNEQFF
CDR3nt: TGTGCCAGCATCAAGGGACTAGCGTACAATGAGCAGTTCTTC

abundance: -
j_gene: TRBJ2-1
d_gene: TRBD2
v_gene: TRBV6-5
CDR3aa: CASSWGLAGSEQFF
CDR3nt: TGTGCCAGCAGTTGGGGACTAGCGGGTTCTGAGCAGTTCTTC